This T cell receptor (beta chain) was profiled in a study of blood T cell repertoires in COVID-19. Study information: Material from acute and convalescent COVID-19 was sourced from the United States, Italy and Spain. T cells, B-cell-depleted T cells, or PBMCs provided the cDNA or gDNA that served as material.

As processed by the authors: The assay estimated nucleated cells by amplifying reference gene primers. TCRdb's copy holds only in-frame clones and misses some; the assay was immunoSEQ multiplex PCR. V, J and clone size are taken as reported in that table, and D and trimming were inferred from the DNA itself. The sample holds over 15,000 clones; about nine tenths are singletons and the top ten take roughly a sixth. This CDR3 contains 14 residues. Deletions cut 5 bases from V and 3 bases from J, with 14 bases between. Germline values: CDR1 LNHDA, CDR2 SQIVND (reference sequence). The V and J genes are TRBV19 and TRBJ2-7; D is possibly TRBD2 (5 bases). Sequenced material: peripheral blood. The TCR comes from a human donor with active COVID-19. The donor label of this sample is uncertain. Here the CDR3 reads CASSLRVGLYEQYF. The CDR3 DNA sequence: TGTGCCAGTAGTTTGCGGGTAGGCCTCTACGAGCAGTACTTC.